The 30 T cell receptor beta chains in this list originate from one sample, sequenced in a study of blood T cell repertoires in COVID-19. The table came from immunoSEQ multiplex PCR; TCRdb's copy has only in-frame clones and leaves some out. The table records some 240,000 clones, about 86% of them present only once. The sequencing sample was made of PBMCs or T cells enriched from blood (not recorded which). The receptors were sampled from a middle-aged man who had recovered from COVID-19.

The chain recombines TRBV7-9 with TRBJ1-4; tentatively, D is TRBD1 (5 bases). Trimming shortened V by 5 bases and J by 3 bases, and 13 bases separated the two germline ends. The CDR3 runs to 15 residues. Germline V gene data show CDR1 as SEHNR and CDR2 as FQNEAQ (reference sequence). The CDR3 region has the DNA TGTGCCAGCAGCCCCTCCCAGGGTTCTAATGAAAAACTGTTTTTT. Translation gives CASSPSQGSNEKLFF.

The chain combines TRBV7-9 with TRBJ2-2; D perhaps matches TRBD1 (5 bases). CDR3 length: 17 amino acids. Trimming cost V 5 bases and J 0 bases, with 16 bases left between them. Per the germline V gene, CDR1 is SEHNR and CDR2 is FQNEAQ (reference sequence). CDR3 sequence reads: CASSPPLQDSNTGELFF. The CDR3 nucleotides are TGTGCCAGCAGCCCGCCTCTACAGGATTCGAACACCGGGGAGCTGTTTTTT. Combining the CDR3 with reference TRBV7-9 and TRBJ2-2 gives the whole variable domain DTGVSQNPRHKITKRGQNVTFRCDPISEHNRLYWYRQTLGQGPEFLTYFQNEAQLEKSRLLSDRFSAERPKGSFSTLEIQRTEQGDSAMYLCASSPPLQDSNTGELFFGEGSRLTVL.

This clone was seen more than once but under ten times. This chain links TRBV5-1 with TRBJ2-1; 12 positions agree with TRBD1. The J segment lost 9 bases and the V segment lost 2 bases, leaving 6 bases of the junction unmatched. In germline, CDR1 is SGHRS, CDR2 YFSETQ. CDR3 length: 15 residues. The CDR3 spells CASSFGDRGRGEQFF. In nucleotides, the CDR3 is TGCGCCAGCAGCTTTGGGGACAGGGGGCGCGGTGAGCAGTTCTTC.

The chain has TRBV7-3 and TRBJ1-1; possibly TRBD1 for D (5 bases). Looked up from germline, CDR1 is SGHTA and CDR2 is FQGTGA. This CDR3 comprises 15 residues. V lost 2 bases and J 1 base, leaving 11 bases between the germline ends. CDR3 bases: TGTGCCAGCAGCTTATCCGGGGGAGGGAACACTGAAGCTTTCTTT. Its translation: CASSLSGGGNTEAFF.

The chain has TRBV7-2 and TRBJ2-1; 8 bases fit TRBD2. Germline assignment: CDR1 SGHTA and CDR2 FQGNSA. V was clipped by 2 bases and J by 4 bases; unmatched bases: 4. This CDR3 contains 15 residues. CDR3 amino acids: CASSLSGLAYNEQFF. The CDR3 DNA sequence: TGTGCCAGCAGCTTATCAGGACTAGCTTACAATGAGCAGTTCTTC. The full variable domain, rest sourced from reference TRBV7-2 and TRBJ2-1, is GAGVSQSPSNKVTEKGKDVELRCDPISGHTALYWYRQSLGQGLEFLIYFQGNSAPDKSGLPSDRFSAERTGGSVSTLTIQRTQQEDSAVYLCASSLSGLAYNEQFFGPGTRLTVL.

The chain is built from TRBV11-2 and TRBJ1-3, with 7 bases aligning to TRBD1. Germline-derived CDR1 and CDR2 are SGHAT and FQNNGV. The CDR3 loop spans 15 amino acids. The ends lost 3 bases at V and 0 bases at J; junction bases unmatched: 2. The CDR3 reads CASSLGQHSGNTIYF. The CDR3 DNA reads TGTGCCAGCAGCTTGGGACAGCACTCTGGAAACACCATATATTTT.

The V call is TRBV11-2, the J call TRBJ2-3, with D unresolved. With 5 bases removed from V and 7 bases from J, the gap between germline ends came to 10 bases. CDR3 size: 12 residues. Looked up from germline, CDR1 is SGHAT and CDR2 is FQNNGV. CDR3 sequence reads: CASSPIANTQYF. CDR3 nucleotides: TGTGCCAGCAGCCCGATAGCAAATACGCAGTATTTT.

The chain joins TRBV30 to TRBJ1-2, with 8 bases that match TRBD1. The CDR3 has 13 amino acids. Looked up from germline, CDR1 is GTSNPN and CDR2 is SVGIG (reference sequence). The ends lost 0 bases at V and 7 bases at J; junction bases unmatched: 4. This chain's CDR3 is CAWSVQGAGGYTF. CDR3 in DNA: TGTGCCTGGAGTGTGCAGGGGGCTGGTGGCTACACCTTC.

The rearrangement links TRBV7-3 to TRBJ2-7, with 7 bases fitting TRBD1. The CDR3 totals 12 residues. V lost 8 bases to trimming and J lost 3 bases; unmatched junction nucleotides: 4. The germline gives CDR1 SGHTA, CDR2 FQGTGA. The chain's CDR3 is CASGAGGYEQYF. CDR3 in DNA: TGTGCCAGCGGGGCAGGGGGCTACGAGCAGTACTTC.

This clone was observed a few times. J is TRBJ2-1 and V is TRBV5-6, with D possibly TRBD1 on 5 matching bases. V dropped 4 bases and J dropped 8 bases, with 16 bases sitting between them. Germline CDR1 reads SGHDT; CDR2 reads YYEEEE. CDR3 length equals 14 residues. Here the CDR3 DNA reads TGTGCCAGCAGCGGATTCAGGGATATGGATGAGCAGTTCTTC. This codes for CASSGFRDMDEQFF.

The rearrangement links TRBV14 to TRBJ2-7; weak D call: TRBD2 (7 bases). CDR3 length equals 15 residues. Between the trimmed V and J ends, which lost 7 bases and 0 bases, there was a span of 16 bases. Germline-derived CDR1 and CDR2 are SGHDN and FVKESK. CDR3 region: CASKLTGGRSYEQYF. CDR3 DNA sequence: TGTGCCAGCAAACTTACGGGGGGCCGCTCCTACGAGCAGTACTTC.

The rearrangement joins TRBV28 to TRBJ2-3, with TRBD2 matching 8 bases. V shed 7 bases and J 4 bases; nucleotides not matched to a gene: 7. Germline CDR1 MDHEN, CDR2 SYDVKM. The CDR3 extends over 14 amino acids. The CDR3 sequence is CASKLAVSADTQYF. The CDR3 DNA reads as TGTGCCAGCAAACTAGCGGTCTCCGCAGATACGCAGTATTTT.

This chain connects TRBV9 to TRBJ1-1; D perhaps matches TRBD1 (5 bases). Trimming pared 0 bases from V and 1 base from J, leaving 7 bases between. The germline V gene encodes CDR1 SGDLS and CDR2 YYNGEE. This CDR3 is built from 14 residues. In DNA, the CDR3 is TGTGCCAGCAGCGTAGCGGGGGAGAACACTGAAGCTTTCTTT. Translation gives CASSVAGENTEAFF.

The V and J genes are TRBV29-1 and TRBJ1-1; D is undetermined. This CDR3 is built from 12 residues. Trimming took off 2 bases at V and 5 bases at J, with 9 bases between the two ends. Germline values: CDR1 SQVTM, CDR2 ANQGSEA. The CDR3 protein is CSVERGGTEAFF. The CDR3 DNA sequence: TGCAGCGTTGAACGTGGCGGAACTGAAGCTTTCTTT.

The chain carries TRBV5-4 and TRBJ1-1; a weak D match, TRBD1 (5 bases). The V end was cut by 5 bases, the J end by 1 base, with 18 bases between. Germline lookup yields CDR1 SGHNT and CDR2 YYREEE (reference sequence). The CDR3 length is 16 residues. CDR3 protein: CASSQGTAGGNTEAFF. The CDR3 bases are TGTGCCAGCAGTCAAGGGACGGCGGGGGGGAACACTGAAGCTTTCTTT.

Concerning this clone itself: The same CDR3 also results from other DNA sequences found in this sample. The V call is TRBV18, the J call TRBJ2-3, with D uncertain. This CDR3 comprises 11 residues. Germline V CDR1 and CDR2: KGHSH, LQKENI. Trimming stripped 5 bases from V and 6 bases from J, with 6 bases between. The CDR3 reads CASSAGDTQYF. The CDR3 nucleotides are TGTGCCAGCTCAGCCGGGGATACGCAGTATTTT.

The chain uses TRBV6-5 and TRBJ1-2, with D maybe TRBD1 (5 bases). The CDR3 spans 13 residues. Trimming pared 6 bases from V and 4 bases from J, leaving 12 bases between. Germline lookup yields CDR1 MNHEY and CDR2 SVGAGI. CDR3 region: CASRSTDLYGYTF. CDR3 nucleotide sequence: TGTGCCAGCAGGTCGACAGATCTCTATGGCTACACCTTC.

This chain uses TRBV29-1 with TRBJ2-2, with no clear D. The germline V gene has CDR1 SQVTM and CDR2 ANQGSEA. This CDR3 has 17 residues. V lost 1 base to trimming and J lost 3 bases, with 18 bases between them. CDR3 sequence: CSVEVPLVGAYTGELFF. CDR3 DNA: TGCAGCGTTGAAGTCCCATTGGTAGGAGCGTACACCGGGGAGCTGTTTTTT.

The chain recombines TRBV6-5 with TRBJ1-2, with a tentative D call TRBD1 (6 bases). V lost 7 bases to trimming and J lost 7 bases, with 16 bases between them. The CDR3 loop spans 13 amino acids. Germline lookup yields CDR1 MNHEY and CDR2 SVGAGI. The CDR3 DNA follows: TGTGCCAGCACCGAGGACAGTTTCCGTGGCTACACCTTC. Translated: CASTEDSFRGYTF.

The chain recombines TRBV7-3 with TRBJ2-1, with TRBD2 matching over 12 bases. There are 20 residues in the CDR3. From germline, CDR1 is SGHTA and CDR2 FQGTGA. The junction had 15 bases not matched to a gene; V was cut back by 0 bases and J by 6 bases. Written as DNA, the CDR3 is TGTGCCAGCAGCTTAACGTCCGGTACTAGCGGGAGGCCTGGGGGCAATGAGCAGTTCTTC. It encodes CASSLTSGTSGRPGGNEQFF.

This chain uses TRBV19 with TRBJ2-1; D possibly corresponds to TRBD1 (6 bases). The germline CDR1 and CDR2 sequences are LNHDA and SQIVND (reference sequence). The CDR3 is 13 amino acids. V gave up 0 bases and J gave up 7 bases, with 7 bases separating them. DNA for the CDR3: TGTGCCAGTAGTATAGATCAGGGGAATGAGCAGTTCTTC. It codes for CASSIDQGNEQFF.

J is TRBJ2-6 and V is TRBV6-1; 7 bases match TRBD1. CDR3 length equals 17 residues. Trimming took 4 bases from V and 0 from J; bases not matched to a gene: 6. Germline V gene lookup returns CDR1 MNHNS and CDR2 SASEGT. The CDR3 DNA reads as TGTGCCAGCAGTGCACTAGGGGGCCCCTCTGGGGCCAACGTCCTGACTTTC. As protein: CASSALGGPSGANVLTF.

The CDR3 nucleotides read TGCGCCAGCAGCTATGACAGAAATCAGCCCCAGCATTTT. This translates into CASSYDRNQPQHF. V gene TRBV5-1 combines with J gene TRBJ1-5; D may be TRBD1 (5 bases). Looked up from germline, CDR1 is SGHRS and CDR2 is YFSETQ. V was pared by 3 bases and J by 4 bases, with 8 bases between. The CDR3 length is 13 residues.

The rearrangement joins TRBV28 to TRBJ2-7; tentatively, D is TRBD2 (5 bases). Looked up from germline, CDR1 is MDHEN and CDR2 is SYDVKM. Trimming took off 6 bases at V and 2 bases at J, with 17 bases between the two ends. The CDR3 totals 15 residues. In DNA form, the CDR3 reads TGTGCCAGCAGGGGGAGCTGGATACAGACCTACGAGCAGTACTTC. Translating it yields CASRGSWIQTYEQYF.

The V and J genes are TRBV6-2 or TRBV6-3 and TRBJ2-7, with D possibly TRBD2 on 5 matching bases. V was trimmed by 5 bases and J by 0 bases, leaving 5 bases between them. This CDR3 comprises 12 residues. Looked up from germline, CDR1 is MNHEY and CDR2 is SVGEGT. CDR3 loop: CASSRDSYEQYF. CDR3 nucleotide sequence: TGTGCCAGCAGTCGGGACTCCTACGAGCAGTACTTC.

This chain uses TRBV6-5 with TRBJ1-2; D call uncertain. The germline V gene has CDR1 MNHEY and CDR2 SVGAGI. Trimming shortened V by 7 bases and J by 4 bases, and 16 bases separated the two germline ends. The CDR3 runs to 14 residues. The CDR3 region has the DNA TGTGCCAGCACCACCTCGGCGGCAGCCTATGGCTACACCTTC. Translation: CASTTSAAAYGYTF.

V usage is TRBV7-2 and J usage is TRBJ2-7; D perhaps matches TRBD1 (5 bases). CDR3 length equals 15 residues. V gave up 3 bases and J gave up 0 bases, with 12 bases separating them. The V gene's germline CDR1 is SGHTA and CDR2 FQGNSA. CDR3 in DNA: TGTGCCAGCAGCTTCATGGGGCGCTACTCCTACGAGCAGTACTTC. This gives the protein CASSFMGRYSYEQYF.

This clone came up once. The chain joins TRBV24-1 to TRBJ1-3; the D gene is possibly TRBD1 (6 bases). The germline V gene has CDR1 KGHDR and CDR2 SFDVKD. The ends were cut back, 0 bases at V and 8 bases at J, with 10 bases in the middle. The CDR3 consists of 14 residues. Here the CDR3 DNA reads TGTGCCACCAGTGATTTGGGGGGCCGGGACACCATATATTTT. It codes for CATSDLGGRDTIYF.

The V call is TRBV6-5, the J call TRBJ2-2, with TRBD2 identical over 10 bases. The CDR3 is 15 amino acids. V lost 5 bases and J lost 4; bases outside the gene matches: 4. Germline values: CDR1 MNHEY, CDR2 SVGAGI. The CDR3 sequence: CASSSGGATTGELFF. CDR3 sequence (DNA): TGTGCCAGCAGTAGCGGGGGGGCCACCACCGGGGAGCTGTTTTTT.

The chain recombines TRBV6-5 with TRBJ1-5; D is undetermined. The CDR3 loop spans 10 amino acids. Germline CDR1 reads MNHEY; CDR2 reads SVGAGI. The V end lost 5 bases, the J end lost 12 bases, and 8 bases lay between the germline ends. This CDR3 reads CASSTGSQHF. As DNA, the CDR3 is TGTGCCAGCAGTACCGGGAGCCAGCATTTT.